The sequence of this TCR beta chain was determined in a study of blood T cell repertoires in COVID-19. CDR3 length equals 15 residues. The V segment lost 3 bases and the J segment 3 bases; nucleotides outside the gene matches: 6. The germline V gene encodes CDR1 LNHNV and CDR2 YYDKDF (reference sequence). This clone has just a few counts. TCRdb keeps only in-frame clones here, not all; method: immunoSEQ multiplex PCR. The data contain 200,000 to 300,000 clones, 65% to 90% of them singletons. The sequenced sample consisted of peripheral blood. The receptor comes from a woman in her 70s with acute or convalescent COVID-19. The chain uses TRBV15 and TRBJ2-3; 7 positions agree with TRBD1. The CDR3 region has the DNA TGTGCCACCAGCAGCCGACAGGGTCCAACAGATACGCAGTATTTT. Encoded protein: CATSSRQGPTDTQYF.